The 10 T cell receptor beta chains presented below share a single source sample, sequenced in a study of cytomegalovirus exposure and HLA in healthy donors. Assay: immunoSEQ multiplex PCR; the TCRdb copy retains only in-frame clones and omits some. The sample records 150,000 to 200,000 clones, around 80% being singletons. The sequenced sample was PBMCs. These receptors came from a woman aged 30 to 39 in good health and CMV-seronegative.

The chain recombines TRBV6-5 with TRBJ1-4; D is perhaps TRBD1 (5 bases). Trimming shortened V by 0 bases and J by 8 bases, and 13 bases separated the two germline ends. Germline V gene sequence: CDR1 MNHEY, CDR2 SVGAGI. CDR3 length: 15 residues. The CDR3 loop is CASSYSMQGTEKLFF. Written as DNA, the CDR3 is TGTGCCAGCAGTTACTCGATGCAGGGAACGGAAAAACTGTTTTTT.

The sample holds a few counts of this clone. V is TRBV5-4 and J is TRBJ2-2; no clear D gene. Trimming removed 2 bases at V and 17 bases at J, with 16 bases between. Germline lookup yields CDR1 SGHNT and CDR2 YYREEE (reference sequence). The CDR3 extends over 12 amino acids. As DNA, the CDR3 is TGTGCCAGCAGCTTTGAAGACACCAGACCCTTTTTT. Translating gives CASSFEDTRPFF.

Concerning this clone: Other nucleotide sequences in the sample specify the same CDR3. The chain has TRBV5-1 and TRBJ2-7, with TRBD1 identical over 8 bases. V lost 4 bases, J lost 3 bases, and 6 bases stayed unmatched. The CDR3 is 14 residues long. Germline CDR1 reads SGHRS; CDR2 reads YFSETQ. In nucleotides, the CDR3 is TGCGCCAGCAGCCCGGACAGGGAGTTCTACGAGCAGTACTTC. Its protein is CASSPDREFYEQYF. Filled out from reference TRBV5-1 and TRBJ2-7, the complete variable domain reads KAGVTQTPRYLIKTRGQQVTLSCSPISGHRSVSWYQQTPGQGLQFLFEYFSETQRNKGNFPGRFSGRQFSNSRSEMNVSTLELGDSALYLCASSPDREFYEQYFGPGTRLTVT.

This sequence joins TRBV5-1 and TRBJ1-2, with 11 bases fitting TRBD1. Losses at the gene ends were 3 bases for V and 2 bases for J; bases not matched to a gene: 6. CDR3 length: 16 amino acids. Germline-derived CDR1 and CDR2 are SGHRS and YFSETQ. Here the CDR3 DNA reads TGCGCCAGCAGCTCGAGGACAGGGGGCATCAACTATGGCTACACCTTC. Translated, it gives CASSSRTGGINYGYTF.

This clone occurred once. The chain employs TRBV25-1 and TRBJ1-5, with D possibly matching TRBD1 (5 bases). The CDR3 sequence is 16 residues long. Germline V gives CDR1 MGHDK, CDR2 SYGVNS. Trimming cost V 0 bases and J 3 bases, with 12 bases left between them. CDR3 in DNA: TGTGCCAGCAGTGAATATGGGGCAGTTAACAATCAGCCCCAGCATTTT. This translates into CASSEYGAVNNQPQHF.

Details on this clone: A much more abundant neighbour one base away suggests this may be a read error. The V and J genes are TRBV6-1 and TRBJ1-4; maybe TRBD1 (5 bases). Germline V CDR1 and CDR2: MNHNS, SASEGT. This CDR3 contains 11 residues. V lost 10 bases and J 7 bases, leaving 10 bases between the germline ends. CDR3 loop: CANRRSEKLFF. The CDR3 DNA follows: TGTGCCAACAGGAGGAGTGAAAAACTGTTTTTT.

CDR3 amino acids: CASSLAGDATYEQYF. For the CDR3, the DNA is TGCGCCAGCAGCTTGGCAGGCGATGCCACCTACGAGCAGTACTTC. The rearrangement joins TRBV4-1 to TRBJ2-7; D not certain. V lost 5 bases to trimming and J lost 2 bases, with 16 bases between them. Germline CDR1 MGHRA, CDR2 YSYEKL. The CDR3 sequence is 15 residues long.

CDR3 sequence reads: CASRQGYSGNTIYF. In nucleotides, the CDR3 is TGTGCCAGCAGACAGGGCTACTCTGGAAACACCATATATTTT. The genes are TRBV6-5 and TRBJ1-3; possible D gene TRBD1, 6 bases. This CDR3 has 14 residues. Germline V CDR1 and CDR2: MNHEY, SVGAGI. Trimming took 6 bases from V and 0 from J, leaving 9 bases between them.

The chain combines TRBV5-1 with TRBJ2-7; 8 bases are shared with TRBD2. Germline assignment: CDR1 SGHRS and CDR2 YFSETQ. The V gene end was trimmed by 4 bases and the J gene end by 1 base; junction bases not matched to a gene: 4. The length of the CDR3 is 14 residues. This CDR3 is CASSPPGGSYEQYF. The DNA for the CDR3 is TGCGCCAGCAGCCCACCGGGGGGGTCCTACGAGCAGTACTTC.

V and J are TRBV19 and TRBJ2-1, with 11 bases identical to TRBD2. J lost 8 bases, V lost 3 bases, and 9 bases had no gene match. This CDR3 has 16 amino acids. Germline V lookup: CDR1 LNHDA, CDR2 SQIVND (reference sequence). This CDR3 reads CASSIPPGLAVDEQFF. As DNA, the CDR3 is TGTGCCAGTAGTATTCCCCCGGGACTAGCGGTCGATGAGCAGTTCTTC.